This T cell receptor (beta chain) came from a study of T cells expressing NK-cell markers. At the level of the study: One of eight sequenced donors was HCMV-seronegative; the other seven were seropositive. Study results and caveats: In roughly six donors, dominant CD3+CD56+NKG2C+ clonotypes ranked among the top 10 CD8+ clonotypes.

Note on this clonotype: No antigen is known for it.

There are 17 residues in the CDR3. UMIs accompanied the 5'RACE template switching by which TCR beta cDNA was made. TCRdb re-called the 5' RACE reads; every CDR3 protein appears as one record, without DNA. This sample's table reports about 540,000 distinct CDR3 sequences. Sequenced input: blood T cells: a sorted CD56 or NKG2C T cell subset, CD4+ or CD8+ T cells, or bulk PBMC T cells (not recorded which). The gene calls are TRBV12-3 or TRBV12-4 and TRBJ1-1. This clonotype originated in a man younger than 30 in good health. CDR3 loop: CASSPQGGLGLNTEAFF.